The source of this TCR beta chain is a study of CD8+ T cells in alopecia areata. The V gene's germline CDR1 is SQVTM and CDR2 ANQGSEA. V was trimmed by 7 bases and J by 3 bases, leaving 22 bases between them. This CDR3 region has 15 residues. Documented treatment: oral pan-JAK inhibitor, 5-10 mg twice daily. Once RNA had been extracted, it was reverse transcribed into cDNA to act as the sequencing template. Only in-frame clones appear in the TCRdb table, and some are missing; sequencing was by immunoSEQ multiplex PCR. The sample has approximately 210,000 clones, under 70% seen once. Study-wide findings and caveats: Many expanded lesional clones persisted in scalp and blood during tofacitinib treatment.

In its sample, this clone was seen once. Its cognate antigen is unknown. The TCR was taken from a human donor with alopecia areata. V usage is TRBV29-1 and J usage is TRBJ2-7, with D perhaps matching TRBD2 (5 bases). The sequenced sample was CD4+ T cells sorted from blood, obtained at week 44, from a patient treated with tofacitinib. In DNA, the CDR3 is TGCAGCGCCACGACACTAGGACGTGAAAACTACGAGCAGTACTTC. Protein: CSATTLGRENYEQYF.